Listed below are T cell receptor beta chains from one sample, sequenced in a study of OX40 agonist ivuxolimab in advanced cancers. The data were produced by immunoSEQ multiplex PCR, yet TCRdb's version contains in-frame clones alone and is incomplete. The sample lists about 47,000 clones, around nine tenths seen once, with around 15% in the top ten. Sample: CD4+ or CD8+ T cells sorted from blood, taken in a trial of the OX40 agonist ivuxolimab. The receptors derive from an adult with an advanced solid tumor such as melanoma, head and neck, liver or kidney cancer. CDR3s include the opening cysteine and the closing phenylalanine or tryptophan. The D gene is left open where the match is weak. Clone size appears in some rows only: once, few, many, or a class for an expanded clone.

J gene: TRBJ2-7
CDR3 length: 15
clone size: NA
D gene: NA
V gene: TRBV6-5
CDR3 protein: CASSRTRDGSYEQYF
CDR3 DNA: TGTGCCAGCAGCCGCACCCGGGACGGATCCTACGAGCAGTACTTC

J gene: TRBJ2-5
CDR3 length: 13
clone size: once
D gene: NA
V gene: TRBV7-9
CDR3 protein: CASSFLNQETQYF
CDR3 DNA: TGTGCCAGCAGCTTTTTAAATCAAGAGACCCAGTACTTC

J gene: TRBJ2-7
CDR3 length: 16
clone size: NA
D gene: TRBD1
V gene: TRBV30
CDR3 protein: CAWGAGQGPYSYEQYF
CDR3 DNA: TGTGCCTGGGGGGCGGGACAGGGGCCTTATTCCTACGAGCAGTACTTC

J gene: TRBJ2-7
CDR3 length: 18
clone size: NA
D gene: TRBD2
V gene: TRBV27
CDR3 protein: CASRDARGLAGFTYEQYF
CDR3 DNA: TGTGCCAGCAGAGACGCAAGGGGGCTAGCGGGATTTACCTACGAGCAGTACTTC

J gene: TRBJ2-7
CDR3 length: 17
clone size: NA
D gene: TRBD2
V gene: TRBV4-1
CDR3 protein: CASSQEGPRTRTYEQYF
CDR3 DNA: TGCGCCAGCAGCCAAGAGGGCCCCCGGACTAGAACGTACGAGCAGTACTTC

J gene: TRBJ1-5
CDR3 length: 16
clone size: NA
D gene: TRBD1
V gene: TRBV28
CDR3 protein: CASSPPLQGASQPQHF
CDR3 DNA: TGCGCCAGCAGTCCCCCCCTACAGGGGGCTAGCCAGCCCCAGCATTTT

J gene: TRBJ2-7
CDR3 length: 14
clone size: NA
D gene: TRBD2
V gene: TRBV7-8
CDR3 protein: CASSHSGLAREQYF
CDR3 DNA: TGTGCCAGCAGCCATTCAGGACTAGCGCGCGAGCAGTACTTC

J gene: TRBJ1-5
CDR3 length: 13
clone size: NA
D gene: NA
V gene: TRBV30
CDR3 protein: CAWTADSNQPQHF
CDR3 DNA: TGTGCCTGGACTGCAGACAGCAATCAGCCCCAGCATTTT

J gene: TRBJ1-3
CDR3 length: 15
clone size: once
D gene: NA
V gene: TRBV2
CDR3 protein: CASAFDGNSGNTIYF
CDR3 DNA: TGTGCCAGCGCCTTCGACGGCAACTCTGGAAACACCATATATTTT

J gene: TRBJ2-7
CDR3 length: 12
clone size: NA
D gene: NA
V gene: TRBV7-6
CDR3 protein: CASSLPASGQYF
CDR3 DNA: TGTGCCAGCAGCTTGCCCGCGAGTGGGCAGTACTTC

J gene: TRBJ1-2
CDR3 length: 16
clone size: NA
D gene: TRBD1
V gene: TRBV4-1
CDR3 protein: CASSQVGGQGAGGYTF
CDR3 DNA: TGCGCCAGCAGCCAAGTAGGGGGACAGGGGGCAGGTGGCTACACCTTC

J gene: TRBJ1-4
CDR3 length: 15
clone size: NA
D gene: NA
V gene: TRBV18
CDR3 protein: CASSPPGQPNEKLFF
CDR3 DNA: TGTGCCAGCTCACCACCGGGGCAGCCTAATGAAAAACTGTTTTTT

J gene: TRBJ2-1
CDR3 length: 18
clone size: NA
D gene: NA
V gene: TRBV7-7
CDR3 protein: CASSLTNVDFPPYNEQFF
CDR3 DNA: TGTGCTAGCAGCTTAACAAATGTCGACTTCCCCCCTTACAATGAGCAGTTCTTC

J gene: TRBJ1-1
CDR3 length: 14
clone size: NA
D gene: TRBD1
V gene: TRBV5-6
CDR3 protein: CASSRGTGGAVAFF
CDR3 DNA: TGTGCCAGCAGTCGGGGGACAGGGGGAGCGGTGGCTTTCTTT

J gene: TRBJ2-2
CDR3 length: 15
clone size: NA
D gene: TRBD2
V gene: TRBV30
CDR3 protein: CAWGLRGGRTGELFF
CDR3 DNA: TGTGCCTGGGGCCTAAGGGGAGGGAGGACCGGGGAGCTGTTTTTT

J gene: TRBJ2-1
CDR3 length: 14
clone size: NA
D gene: NA
V gene: TRBV6-6
CDR3 protein: CASSYGSRANEQFF
CDR3 DNA: TGTGCCAGCAGTTACGGTTCTAGGGCAAATGAGCAGTTCTTC

J gene: TRBJ1-5
CDR3 length: 14
clone size: NA
D gene: NA
V gene: TRBV27
CDR3 protein: CASSPQGHNQPQHF
CDR3 DNA: TGTGCCAGCAGTCCCCAAGGGCATAATCAGCCCCAGCATTTT

J gene: TRBJ2-1
CDR3 length: 13
clone size: NA
D gene: TRBD1
V gene: TRBV5-1
CDR3 protein: CASSNRQGNEQFF
CDR3 DNA: TGCGCCAGCAGCAACCGACAGGGCAATGAGCAGTTCTTC

J gene: TRBJ2-1
CDR3 length: 15
clone size: few
D gene: TRBD2
V gene: TRBV6-5
CDR3 protein: CASRRTSVSYNEQFF
CDR3 DNA: TGTGCCAGCAGACGGACTAGCGTATCCTACAATGAGCAGTTCTTC

J gene: TRBJ2-1
CDR3 length: 16
clone size: NA
D gene: TRBD2
V gene: TRBV5-1
CDR3 protein: CASSLRSGRHNNEQFF
CDR3 DNA: TGCGCCAGCAGCTTGCGTAGCGGGAGACACAACAATGAGCAGTTCTTC

J gene: TRBJ1-4
CDR3 length: 14
clone size: NA
D gene: NA
V gene: TRBV2
CDR3 protein: CASSMRGRGEKLFF
CDR3 DNA: TGTGCCAGCAGTATGCGGGGGCGCGGGGAAAAACTGTTTTTT

J gene: TRBJ1-1
CDR3 length: 15
clone size: once
D gene: NA
V gene: TRBV2
CDR3 protein: CASSYQQAANTEAFF
CDR3 DNA: TGTGCCAGCAGTTATCAACAGGCGGCGAACACTGAAGCTTTCTTT

J gene: TRBJ2-7
CDR3 length: 14
clone size: NA
D gene: NA
V gene: TRBV9
CDR3 protein: CASSPLGLLDEQYF
CDR3 DNA: TGTGCCAGCAGCCCCCTGGGGCTTCTTGATGAGCAGTACTTC

J gene: TRBJ1-5
CDR3 length: 18
clone size: NA
D gene: TRBD1
V gene: TRBV9
CDR3 protein: CASSEGTGQGLWNQPQHF
CDR3 DNA: TGTGCCAGCAGCGAGGGAACAGGACAGGGTTTGTGGAATCAGCCCCAGCATTTT

J gene: TRBJ1-2
CDR3 length: 14
clone size: NA
D gene: NA
V gene: TRBV11-2
CDR3 protein: CASSLGTGYQGYTF
CDR3 DNA: TGTGCCAGCAGCTTAGGAACAGGTTATCAAGGCTACACCTTC

J gene: TRBJ1-5
CDR3 length: 15
clone size: NA
D gene: TRBD1
V gene: TRBV18
CDR3 protein: CASSSQGAANQPQHF
CDR3 DNA: TGTGCCAGCTCATCTCAGGGGGCCGCCAATCAGCCCCAGCATTTT

J gene: TRBJ2-7
CDR3 length: 9
clone size: NA
D gene: NA
V gene: TRBV7-7
CDR3 protein: CASSLEQYF
CDR3 DNA: TGTGCTAGCAGCCTCGAGCAGTACTTC

J gene: TRBJ1-2
CDR3 length: 15
clone size: NA
D gene: NA
V gene: TRBV19
CDR3 protein: CASSIGPRVVYGYTF
CDR3 DNA: TGTGCCAGTAGTATCGGTCCACGTGTGGTCTATGGCTACACCTTC

J gene: TRBJ1-1
CDR3 length: 13
clone size: NA
D gene: NA
V gene: TRBV5-1
CDR3 protein: CASSFSLGTEAFF
CDR3 DNA: TGCGCCAGCAGCTTTAGTCTGGGCACTGAAGCTTTCTTT

J gene: TRBJ2-2
CDR3 length: 15
clone size: NA
D gene: NA
V gene: TRBV4-2
CDR3 protein: CASSQELANTGELFF
CDR3 DNA: TGTGCCAGCAGCCAAGAACTAGCGAACACCGGGGAGCTGTTTTTT

J gene: TRBJ2-2
CDR3 length: 15
clone size: NA
D gene: NA
V gene: TRBV19
CDR3 protein: CASKYSGPNTGELFF
CDR3 DNA: TGTGCCAGTAAATATAGCGGACCGAACACCGGGGAGCTGTTTTTT

J gene: TRBJ2-3
CDR3 length: 14
clone size: NA
D gene: NA
V gene: TRBV18
CDR3 protein: CASSPAPSADTQYF
CDR3 DNA: TGTGCCAGCTCCCCGGCTCCTAGCGCAGATACGCAGTATTTT

J gene: TRBJ1-1
CDR3 length: 14
clone size: NA
D gene: NA
V gene: TRBV30
CDR3 protein: CAWSSLAGRTEAFF
CDR3 DNA: TGTGCCTGGAGTTCCCTGGCAGGGCGTACTGAAGCTTTCTTT

J gene: TRBJ2-3
CDR3 length: 15
clone size: NA
D gene: TRBD1
V gene: TRBV19
CDR3 protein: CASSKPGQPRDTQYF
CDR3 DNA: TGTGCCAGTAGTAAACCGGGACAGCCTAGGGATACGCAGTATTTT

J gene: TRBJ1-2
CDR3 length: 15
clone size: NA
D gene: NA
V gene: TRBV21-1
CDR3 protein: CASTEQGQGNYGYTF
CDR3 DNA: TGTGCCAGCACCGAGCAGGGACAGGGGAACTATGGCTACACCTTC

J gene: TRBJ1-5
CDR3 length: 14
clone size: NA
D gene: NA
V gene: TRBV6-5
CDR3 protein: CASSYSVGAQPQHF
CDR3 DNA: TGTGCCAGCAGTTACTCGGTAGGGGCTCAGCCCCAGCATTTT

J gene: TRBJ1-2
CDR3 length: 13
clone size: NA
D gene: TRBD1
V gene: TRBV30
CDR3 protein: CAWSQDRVIGYTF
CDR3 DNA: TGTGCCTGGAGTCAGGACAGGGTAATTGGCTACACCTTC

J gene: TRBJ2-2
CDR3 length: 15
clone size: NA
D gene: NA
V gene: TRBV9
CDR3 protein: CASSKEPRNTGELFF
CDR3 DNA: TGTGCCAGCAGCAAAGAACCTAGAAACACCGGGGAGCTGTTTTTT

J gene: TRBJ2-7
CDR3 length: 13
clone size: NA
D gene: NA
V gene: TRBV19
CDR3 protein: CASSFSQGFEQYF
CDR3 DNA: TGTGCCAGTAGTTTCTCACAGGGTTTCGAGCAGTACTTC

J gene: TRBJ2-3
CDR3 length: 13
clone size: NA
D gene: NA
V gene: TRBV4-1
CDR3 protein: CASSQVSTDTQYF
CDR3 DNA: TGCGCCAGCAGCCAAGTTAGCACAGATACGCAGTATTTT

J gene: TRBJ2-3
CDR3 length: 14
clone size: NA
D gene: TRBD2
V gene: TRBV27
CDR3 protein: CASRPWDYTDTQYF
CDR3 DNA: TGTGCCAGCAGACCTTGGGACTACACAGATACGCAGTATTTT